This T cell receptor (beta chain) stems from a study of post-analysis software for immune sequencing data. Findings and limits, study-wide: Elevated frequency relative to controls characterized roughly 5 TRBV segments in patients, TRBV5-6, TRBV5-1 and TRBV20-1 among them.

The J segment lost 2 bases and the V segment lost 0 bases, leaving 7 bases of the junction unmatched. Germline loops: CDR1 LGHNA, CDR2 YNFKEQ. This CDR3 is built from 17 residues. Unique molecular identifiers were carried by the TCR beta cDNA libraries. TCRdb reanalysed the PCR reads using MiXCR and keeps one entry per CDR3 protein. The sample lists just over 250,000 distinct CDR3 sequences, 30% to 45% occurring once. As for this clonotype: Its antigen remains unidentified.

Sample: blood. The TCR was taken from a girl aged 5-17 years with multiple sclerosis. The rearrangement links TRBV4-2 to TRBJ1-2; 9 positions agree with TRBD1. CDR3 sequence reads: CASSQDLGQGMNYGYTF. In DNA, the CDR3 is TGTGCCAGCAGCCAAGATCTAGGACAGGGGATGAACTATGGCTACACCTTC.